This T cell receptor beta chain comes out of a study of technical replicates of blood from a few donors. The germline V and J ends were trimmed by 1 base and 1 base, with 13 bases remaining between them. The length of the CDR3 is 16 residues. CDR1 is GTSNPN, CDR2 SVGIG, per germline (reference sequence). The repertoire was sequenced with immunoSEQ multiplex PCR; TCRdb's copy has only in-frame clones and lacks some. This sample has around 13,000 clones, with around 86% found just once. The chain has TRBV30 and TRBJ2-2; TRBD2 is a possible D gene (6 bases). The clonotype originates from a human donor in good health. Sequences were obtained from PBMCs. The CDR3 DNA reads as TGTGCCTGGAGTGGGGTAGGAGGGGAGAACACCGGGGAGCTGTTTTTT. Amino acids: CAWSGVGGENTGELFF.